This T cell receptor (beta chain) appears in the sequencing data of a study of cytomegalovirus exposure and HLA in healthy donors (dated by TCRdb to about 2017). Background for the entire study: According to an earlier analysis of 587 of the donors, 150 million to 200 million T cells yielded 100 million or so unique TCR beta sequences and about 300 Gb of sequence data. An early release covering 550 to 650 HLA-typed donors comprised roughly 300 gigabases of sequencing data and tens of millions of unique TCR sequences. The genetic ancestry cluster associated with self-reported Caucasian donors included roughly four fifths of the 398 genotyped donors. The aim of the study was to test whether cataloging public T cell receptors could identify signatures of past pathogen exposure. Using immunosequencing, the study profiled T cell repertoires from around 680 subjects and related those repertoires to cytomegalovirus serostatus. Besides the first cohort of 666 subjects, a separate validation cohort made up of over 95 different subjects was used. To predict cytomegalovirus infection status, the study combined high-throughput TCR immunosequencing, statistical association of individual TCRs with disease status, and machine learning. A later analysis re-examined previously published TCR beta repertoires from 610 or so donors and added high-resolution HLA genotyping to investigate patterns of TCR occurrence. Rather than drawing on any new phenotypic data, the later analysis identified candidate immune exposures from TCR beta sequences and the way those sequences occurred across donors. An earlier analysis of 587 of the donors used high-throughput TCR beta sequencing to judge whether each TCR beta V gene segment behaved as functional or pseudogenic. Alongside the repertoire data, information on donor age, sex, ethnicity and CMV serostatus was compiled. Genome-wide SNP genotypes for about three fifths of the roughly 670 donors were used in a later genetic analysis, which treated that subset as a discovery cohort. All discovery cohort repertoires had been generated using a single sequencing platform. HLA typing covered class I and class II loci at four-digit resolution. Typing coverage differed by locus: A, B, C, DRB1 and DQB1 were typed in about 620-630 donors, DQA1 in about 560, DPA1 in some 610, and DPB1 in 472. Roughly 5 DR-DQ haplotypes were treated as single units for association and clustering because of strong linkage in the cohort. On average, roughly 200,000 unique TCR beta nucleotide sequences were sequenced per donor among a few hundred genotyped donors of the cohort, with roughly 18% of those sequences being non-productive. Here is what the overall study found, with its caveats: Across donors, most TCR sequences were observed very rarely, whereas some public TCRs were present in many individuals. Compared with equally common non-associated chains, HLA-associated TCR beta chains in a later analysis were more clonally expanded and had lower generation probabilities. A later analysis associated about 17,000 TCR beta sequences with specific HLA alleles at a false discovery rate of 0.05. A later analysis found that TCR association rates varied across HLA loci, with DRB1 alleles showing the most associated TCRs and HLA-C alleles the fewest. Because the 87-base-pair reads could not distinguish some IMGT-functional V segments, including TRBV6-2 and TRBV6-3, those segments were excluded. According to the authors, the approach could potentially be generalized to other disease states and immunological phenotypes. Sequencing depth was assumed to be roughly uniform across donors in the presence/absence analyses, though that assumption may not hold. A later genetic analysis associated a missense DCLRE1C variant with V-gene and J-gene trimming of TCR beta chains, and an independent cohort replicated the association. The only immune exposure information available for the cohort was CMV serostatus. The classifier was reported to diagnose cytomegalovirus status with high specificity and sensitivity in both the original cohort and the validation cohort. In a later analysis, several top co-occurrence clusters were reported to appear linked to parvovirus B19, influenza, CMV and Epstein-Barr virus. Because counts were too low, more than 15 rarely observed V segments, including chromosome 9 orphons, were left out of the earlier analysis of a few hundred of the donors. In a later genetic analysis, fewer N-insertions in productive TCRs were reported among donors in an Asian-associated ancestry cluster than the roughly 700-donor mean. Correlated functional status among segregating V segments might reflect linkage disequilibrium, but an unknown experimental factor could not be ruled out. When HLA alleles, especially DR and DQ, strongly co-occurred, attributing TCR associations to individual alleles was difficult. Most CMV-associated TCR beta chains appeared to be HLA-restricted in a later analysis, and the HLA associations seemed to be driven largely by CMV exposure. A group of highly shared sequence variants was considered likely to be a technical artifact of the sequencing pipeline. A further reported finding was that TCR beta sequences accurately predicted the HLA-A and HLA-B alleles for most subjects in the first cohort. A few of the identified cytomegalovirus-associated TCR beta chains were confirmed in vitro to be specific for cytomegalovirus antigens. An earlier analysis of approximately 600 of the donors showed that most TCR beta V segments appeared in productive rearrangements either about 87% or about 30% of the time, which broadly matched IMGT annotations. The study listed 150 to 200 TCR beta chains as associated with cytomegalovirus. Because some donors lacked HLA typing at each locus, the association tests relied only on the typed subset. This cohort had only TCR beta chains sequenced, and the lack of alpha or paired-chain data limited which features could be detected.

Germline trimming: 10 bases from V, 1 base from J; junction bases outside gene matches: 13. The CDR3 holds 16 amino acids from the cysteine to the phenylalanine. The kept DNA is CDR3 alone, 48 bases in frame from the first base. The CDR1 and CDR2 encoded by the germline V gene are ENHRY and SYGVKD. The method behind the library was the immunoSEQ multiplex PCR assay. For the multiplex PCR, a mixture combining 60 forward primers for TCR Vbeta segments and 13 reverse primers for TCR Jbeta segments was used. The CDR3 region of rearranged TCR beta genes was amplified from genomic DNA by a multiplex PCR assay. The amplified TCR beta libraries were sequenced on the Illumina HiSeq System as 87-base-pair reads. As for the authors' bioinformatics: In a later analysis, roughly 80 million unique TCR beta chains were counted across the approximately 640 repertoires, and some 10 million of these chains were shared by at least two donors. Raw reads were error-corrected and collapsed into unique sequences with a nearest-neighbor algorithm that merged closely related sequences to remove PCR and sequencing errors. V, D and J gene segments were assigned by aligning CDR3 sequences to IMGT reference sequences. For a sequence to be retained, at least a six-nucleotide match to both a V gene segment and a J gene segment was required. A rearrangement was called productive if the CDR3 had no stop codons and remained in frame with V and J, and every other rearrangement was called non-productive. Following IMGT convention, CDR3 was defined as the stretch from the second conserved V-encoded cysteine to the conserved J-encoded phenylalanine. The earlier analysis of fewer than 700 of the donors excluded sequences that lacked an unambiguous match to a single V gene segment. An earlier analysis of several hundred of the donors called V segments functional above 56.7% productive rearrangements and segregating when the between-donor standard deviation exceeded 5%. A statistical classification framework was built to diagnose cytomegalovirus status from the catalog of TCR beta chain sequences. In a later analysis, V and J genes were assigned by comparing TCR nucleotide sequences against IMGT/GENE-DB human TR gene sequences. A later analysis assigned CDR3 sequences and most-parsimonious VDJ recombination scenarios with the TCRdist pipeline. A later analysis defined each TCR beta chain by its CDR3 amino acid sequence plus V-gene family, and excluded reads lacking a unique V-gene family. A later analysis removed 450 to 600 highly shared, low-generation-probability nucleotide sequences to deal with suspected cross-contamination and a sequencing artifact. In a later analysis, a clonal expansion index for each public chain was calculated from normalized within-repertoire ranks of inferred template counts. In a later analysis, generation probabilities were computed using a VDJ recombination model fitted to out-of-frame rearrangements, and the results were checked against IGoR. In a later analysis, TCR-TCR, TCR-HLA and TCR-CMV co-occurrence was scored with hypergeometric tests, and a repertoire-size bias correction was applied to TCR pairs. False discovery rates were estimated in a later analysis by permuting HLA or CMV assignments 20 times. In a later analysis, co-occurring TCRs were grouped with DBSCAN, and TCRdist sequence similarity was added when clustering was performed within HLA-allele-positive subsets. Repertoires with fewer than 30,000 or more than 120,000 public chains, plus five repertoires with anomalous nucleotide sharing, were excluded from co-occurrence clustering. TCRdb re-hosts the immuneACCESS table, in-frame sequences only. Its copies lack some clones; in the studies checked, an unresolved V gene accounts for under half of them, and the cause for the rest is not known. V, J and clone size derive from that table, while D and trimming were established from the DNA sequence. In this sample the table shows 150,000 to 200,000 clones, about three quarters of which occur a single time. The top ten constitute about 2% of the sample.

This clone was seen a single time. Its specific antigen is unknown. Per-nucleotide qualities are absent, and no much larger clonotype sits a single base away. In total, 666 healthy bone marrow donors made up the cohort. At the time of sampling, all cohort members were nominally healthy, though unrecorded immune exposures were likely present. The donor tested CMV seronegative and was one of the 352 seronegative cohort members. A peripheral blood sample was provided by each donor, and peripheral blood mononuclear cells were used for TCR beta sequencing. The Qiagen DNeasy Blood Extraction Kit was used to extract genomic DNA from the blood cell samples.

This receptor was obtained from a female donor in good health and CMV-seronegative. This chain is built from TRBV10-3 and TRBJ2-3; 8 of the junction bases match TRBD2. The specimen sequenced was PBMCs. The CDR3 protein sequence reads: CATEPPPGLGTDTQYF. The bases read TGTGCCACCGAACCCCCTCCGGGACTAGGCACAGATACGCAGTATTTT.